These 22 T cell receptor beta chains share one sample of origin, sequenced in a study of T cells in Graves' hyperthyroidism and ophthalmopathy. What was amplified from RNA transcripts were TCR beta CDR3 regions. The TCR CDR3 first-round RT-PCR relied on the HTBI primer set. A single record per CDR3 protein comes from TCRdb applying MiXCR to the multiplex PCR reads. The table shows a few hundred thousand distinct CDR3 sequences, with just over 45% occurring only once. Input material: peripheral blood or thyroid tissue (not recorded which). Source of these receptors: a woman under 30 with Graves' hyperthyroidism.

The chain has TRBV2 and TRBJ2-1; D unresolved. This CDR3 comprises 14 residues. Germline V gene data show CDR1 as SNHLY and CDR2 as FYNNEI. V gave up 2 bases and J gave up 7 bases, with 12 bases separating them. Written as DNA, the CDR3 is TGTGCCAGCAGTGAAACTACCACTGGGAATGAGCAGTTCTTC. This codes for CASSETTTGNEQFF.

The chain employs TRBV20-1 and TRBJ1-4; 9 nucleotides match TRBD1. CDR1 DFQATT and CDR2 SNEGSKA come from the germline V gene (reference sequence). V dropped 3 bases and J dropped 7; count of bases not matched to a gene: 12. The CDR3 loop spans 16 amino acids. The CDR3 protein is CSASVEQGAHGEKLFF. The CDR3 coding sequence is TGCAGTGCTAGCGTAGAACAGGGGGCTCATGGTGAAAAACTGTTTTTT.

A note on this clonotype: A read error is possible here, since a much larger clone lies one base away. The CDR3 coding sequence is TGCGCCAGCAGCCTTGAGGGGGCTTTAGGCAATCAGCTCCAGCATTTT. It specifies CASSLEGALGNQLQHF. This sequence joins TRBV5-5 and TRBJ1-5; TRBD1 matches 7 bases. CDR3 length: 16 residues. CDR1 and CDR2 (germline): SGHKS, YYEKEE (reference sequence).

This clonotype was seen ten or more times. CDR3 residues: CASSQAQPTEQYF. CDR3 DNA sequence: TGCGCCAGCAGCCAAGCACAGCCAACCGAGCAGTACTTC. V and J are TRBV4-1 and TRBJ2-7; unclear D gene. The CDR3 loop spans 13 amino acids. Germline V CDR1 and CDR2: MGHRA, YSYEKL. Trimming pared 1 base from V and 6 bases from J, leaving 10 bases between.

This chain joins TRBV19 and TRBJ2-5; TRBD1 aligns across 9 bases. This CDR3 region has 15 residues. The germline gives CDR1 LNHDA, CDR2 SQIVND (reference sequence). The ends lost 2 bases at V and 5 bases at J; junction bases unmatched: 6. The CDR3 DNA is TGTGCCAGTAGTATATCCGGGACAGGGACGGAGACCCAGTACTTC. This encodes CASSISGTGTETQYF.

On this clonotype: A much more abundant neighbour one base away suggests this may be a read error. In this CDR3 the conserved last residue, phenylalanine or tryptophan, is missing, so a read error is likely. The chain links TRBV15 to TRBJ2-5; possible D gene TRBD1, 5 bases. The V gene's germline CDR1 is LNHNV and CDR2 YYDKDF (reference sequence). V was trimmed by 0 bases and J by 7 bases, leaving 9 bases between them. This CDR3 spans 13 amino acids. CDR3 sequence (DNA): TGTGCCACCAGCAGAGAACCCCAGGGGACCCAGTACCTC. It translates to CATSREPQGTQYL.

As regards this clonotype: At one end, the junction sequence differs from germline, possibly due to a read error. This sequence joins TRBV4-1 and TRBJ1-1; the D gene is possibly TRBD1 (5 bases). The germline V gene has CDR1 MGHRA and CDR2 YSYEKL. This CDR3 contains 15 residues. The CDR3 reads CASSQARSPDTEAFF. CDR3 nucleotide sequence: TGCGCCAGCAGCCAAGCTCGGAGTCCGGACACTGAGGCTTTCTTT.

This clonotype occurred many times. CDR3 sequence reads: CASSTGFEGNTEAFF. The DNA of the CDR3 is TGTGCCAGTAGTACCGGATTCGAGGGGAACACTGAAGCTTTCTTT. The rearrangement joins TRBV19 to TRBJ1-1; D unresolved. The CDR3 runs to 15 residues. V gave up 4 bases and J gave up 1 base, with 13 bases separating them. Per germline, CDR1 LNHDA and CDR2 SQIVND (reference sequence).

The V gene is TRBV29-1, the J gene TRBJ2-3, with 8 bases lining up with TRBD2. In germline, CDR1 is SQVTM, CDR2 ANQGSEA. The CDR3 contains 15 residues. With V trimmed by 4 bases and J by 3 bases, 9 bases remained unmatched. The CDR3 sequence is CSVGGDSGKTDTQYF. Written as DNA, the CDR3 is TGCAGCGTTGGGGGGGATAGCGGGAAGACAGATACGCAGTATTTT.

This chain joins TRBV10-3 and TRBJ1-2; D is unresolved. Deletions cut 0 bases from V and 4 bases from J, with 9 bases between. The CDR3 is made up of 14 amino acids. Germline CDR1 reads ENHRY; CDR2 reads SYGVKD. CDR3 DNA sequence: TGTGCCATCAGTGAGTCGACCATTACCTATGGCTACACCTTC. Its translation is CAISESTITYGYTF.

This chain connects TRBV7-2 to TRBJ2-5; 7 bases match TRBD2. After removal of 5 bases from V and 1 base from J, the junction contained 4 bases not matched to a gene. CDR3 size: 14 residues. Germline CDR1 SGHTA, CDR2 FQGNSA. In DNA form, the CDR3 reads TGTGCCAGCAGCCAAGGGACTATCCAAGAGACCCAGTACTTC. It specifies CASSQGTIQETQYF.

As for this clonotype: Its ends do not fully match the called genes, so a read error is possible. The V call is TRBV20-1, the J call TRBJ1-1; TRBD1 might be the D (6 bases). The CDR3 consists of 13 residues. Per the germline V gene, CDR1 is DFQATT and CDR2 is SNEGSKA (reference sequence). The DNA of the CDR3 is TGCAGTGCTAGAGTGGGGGCTAGCACTAAAGCTTTCTTT. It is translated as CSARVGASTKAFF.

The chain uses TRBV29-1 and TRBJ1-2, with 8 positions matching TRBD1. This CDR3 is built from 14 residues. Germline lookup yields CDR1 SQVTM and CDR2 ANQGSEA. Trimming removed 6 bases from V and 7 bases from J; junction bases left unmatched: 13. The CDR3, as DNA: TGCAGCGTCCACGACAGGGGCCTGTTTCGTGGCTACACCTTC. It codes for CSVHDRGLFRGYTF.

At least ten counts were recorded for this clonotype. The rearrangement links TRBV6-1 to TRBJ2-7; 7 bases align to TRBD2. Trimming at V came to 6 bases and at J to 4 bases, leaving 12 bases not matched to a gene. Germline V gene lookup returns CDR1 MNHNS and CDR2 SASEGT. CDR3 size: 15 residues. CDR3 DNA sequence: TGTGCCAGCAGGGCTCCGGGGAGCGGGATGTACGAGCAGTACTTC. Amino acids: CASRAPGSGMYEQYF.

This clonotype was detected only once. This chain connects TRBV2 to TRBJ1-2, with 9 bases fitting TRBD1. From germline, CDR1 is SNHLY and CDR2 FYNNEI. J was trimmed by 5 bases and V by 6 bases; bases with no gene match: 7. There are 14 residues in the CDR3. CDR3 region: CASRGTGLWYGYTF. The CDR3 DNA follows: TGTGCCAGCAGGGGGACAGGGTTATGGTATGGCTACACCTTC.

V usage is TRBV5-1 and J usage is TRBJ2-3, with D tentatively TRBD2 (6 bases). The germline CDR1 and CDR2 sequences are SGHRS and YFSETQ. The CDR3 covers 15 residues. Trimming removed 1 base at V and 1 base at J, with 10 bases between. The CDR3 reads CASSLRAGRTDTQYF. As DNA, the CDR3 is TGCGCCAGCAGCTTGCGGGCGGGACGCACAGATACGCAGTATTTT.

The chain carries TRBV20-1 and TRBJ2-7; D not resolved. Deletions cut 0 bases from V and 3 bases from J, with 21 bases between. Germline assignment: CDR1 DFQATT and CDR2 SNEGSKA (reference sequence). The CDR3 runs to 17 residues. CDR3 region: CSARDLGDPSSIYEQYF. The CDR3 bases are TGCAGTGCTAGAGATCTCGGCGACCCATCCTCCATCTACGAGCAGTACTTC.

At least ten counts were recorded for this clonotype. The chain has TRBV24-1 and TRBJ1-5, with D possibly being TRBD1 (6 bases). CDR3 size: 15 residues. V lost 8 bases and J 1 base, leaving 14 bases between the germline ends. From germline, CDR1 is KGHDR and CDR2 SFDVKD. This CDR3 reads CATTYRAGSNQPQHF. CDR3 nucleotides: TGTGCCACCACCTACAGGGCGGGCAGCAATCAGCCCCAGCATTTT.

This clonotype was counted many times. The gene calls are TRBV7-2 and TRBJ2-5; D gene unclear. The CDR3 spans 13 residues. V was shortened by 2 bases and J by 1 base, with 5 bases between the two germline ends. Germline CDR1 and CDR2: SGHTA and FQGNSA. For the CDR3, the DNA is TGTGCCAGCAGCTTATGGGGCCAAGAGACCCAGTACTTC. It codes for CASSLWGQETQYF. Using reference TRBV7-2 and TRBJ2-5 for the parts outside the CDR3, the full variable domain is GAGVSQSPSNKVTEKGKDVELRCDPISGHTALYWYRQSLGQGLEFLIYFQGNSAPDKSGLPSDRFSAERTGGSVSTLTIQRTQQEDSAVYLCASSLWGQETQYFGPGTRLLVL.

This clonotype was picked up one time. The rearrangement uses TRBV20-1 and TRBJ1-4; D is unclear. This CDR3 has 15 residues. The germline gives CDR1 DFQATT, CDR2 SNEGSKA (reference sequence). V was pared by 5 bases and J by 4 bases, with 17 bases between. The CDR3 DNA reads TGCAGTGCTCGGACTAGCGGGCTCAGTAATGAAAAACTGTTTTTT. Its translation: CSARTSGLSNEKLFF.

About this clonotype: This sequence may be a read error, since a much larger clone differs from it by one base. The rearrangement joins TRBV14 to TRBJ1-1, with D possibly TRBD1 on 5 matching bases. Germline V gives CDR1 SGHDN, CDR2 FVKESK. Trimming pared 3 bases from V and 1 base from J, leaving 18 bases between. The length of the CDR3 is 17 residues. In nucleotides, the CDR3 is TGTGCCAGCAGCCATCTAGGGCAGGGTAGGACGAACACTGAAGCTTTCTTT. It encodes CASSHLGQGRTNTEAFF.

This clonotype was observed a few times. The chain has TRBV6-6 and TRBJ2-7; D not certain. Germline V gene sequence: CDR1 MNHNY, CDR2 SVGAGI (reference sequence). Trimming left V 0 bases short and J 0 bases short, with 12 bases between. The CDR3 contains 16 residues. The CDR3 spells CASSYSKQTLSYEQYF. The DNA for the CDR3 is TGTGCCAGCAGTTACTCGAAACAGACCCTCTCCTACGAGCAGTACTTC.